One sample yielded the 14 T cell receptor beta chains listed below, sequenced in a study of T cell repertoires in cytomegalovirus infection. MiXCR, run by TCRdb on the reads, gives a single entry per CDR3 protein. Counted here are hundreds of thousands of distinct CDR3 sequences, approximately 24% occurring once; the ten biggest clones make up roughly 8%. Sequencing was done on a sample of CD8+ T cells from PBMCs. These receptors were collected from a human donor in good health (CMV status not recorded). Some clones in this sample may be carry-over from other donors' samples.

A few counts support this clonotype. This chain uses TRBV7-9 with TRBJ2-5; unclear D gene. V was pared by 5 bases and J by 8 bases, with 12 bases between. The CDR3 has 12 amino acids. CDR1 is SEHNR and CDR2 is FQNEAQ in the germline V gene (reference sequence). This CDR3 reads CASSPPTSTQYF. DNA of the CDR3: TGTGCCAGCAGCCCACCAACCAGCACCCAGTACTTC. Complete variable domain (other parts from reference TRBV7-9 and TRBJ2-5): DTGVSQNPRHKITKRGQNVTFRCDPISEHNRLYWYRQTLGQGPEFLTYFQNEAQLEKSRLLSDRFSAERPKGSFSTLEIQRTEQGDSAMYLCASSPPTSTQYFGPGTRLLVL.

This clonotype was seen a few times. CDR3 sequence: CSVDRRGQGTGELFF. The DNA of the CDR3 is TGCAGCGTTGACCGCCGGGGACAGGGGACCGGGGAGCTGTTTTTT. The chain employs TRBV29-1 and TRBJ2-2, with 10 bases lining up with TRBD1. CDR3 length: 15 amino acids. From germline, CDR1 is SQVTM and CDR2 ANQGSEA. The junction had 6 bases not matched to a gene; V was cut back by 3 bases and J by 5 bases.

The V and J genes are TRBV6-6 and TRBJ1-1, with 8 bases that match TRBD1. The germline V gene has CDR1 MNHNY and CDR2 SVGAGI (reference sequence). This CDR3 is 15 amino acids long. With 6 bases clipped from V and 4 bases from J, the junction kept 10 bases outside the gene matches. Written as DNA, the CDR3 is TGTGCCAGCAGCCTGGGACAGGTGAGGGGCACTGAAGCTTTCTTT. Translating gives CASSLGQVRGTEAFF.

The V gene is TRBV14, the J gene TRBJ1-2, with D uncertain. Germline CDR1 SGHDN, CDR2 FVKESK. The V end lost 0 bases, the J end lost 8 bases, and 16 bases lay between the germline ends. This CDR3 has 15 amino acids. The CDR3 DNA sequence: TGTGCCAGCAGCCAAGAAAGCCAAGCCCTTATCGGCTACACCTTC. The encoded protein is CASSQESQALIGYTF. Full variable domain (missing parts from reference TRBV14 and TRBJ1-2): EAGVTQFPSHSVIEKGQTVTLRCDPISGHDNLYWYRRVMGKEIKFLLHFVKESKQDESGMPNNRFLAERTGGTYSTLKVQPAELEDSGVYFCASSQESQALIGYTFGSGTRLTVV.

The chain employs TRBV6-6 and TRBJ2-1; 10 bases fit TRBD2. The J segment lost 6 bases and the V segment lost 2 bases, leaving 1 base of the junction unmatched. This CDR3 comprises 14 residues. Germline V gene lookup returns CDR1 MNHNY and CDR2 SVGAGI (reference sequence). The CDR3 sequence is CASSYRLAGNEQFF. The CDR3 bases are TGTGCCAGCAGTTACCGACTAGCGGGCAATGAGCAGTTCTTC.

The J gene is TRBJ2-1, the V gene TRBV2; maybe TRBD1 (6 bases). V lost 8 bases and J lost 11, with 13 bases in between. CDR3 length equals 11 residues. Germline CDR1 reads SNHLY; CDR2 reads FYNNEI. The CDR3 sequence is CASRDIRKQFF. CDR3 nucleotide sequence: TGTGCCAGCCGGGACATTAGAAAGCAGTTCTTC.

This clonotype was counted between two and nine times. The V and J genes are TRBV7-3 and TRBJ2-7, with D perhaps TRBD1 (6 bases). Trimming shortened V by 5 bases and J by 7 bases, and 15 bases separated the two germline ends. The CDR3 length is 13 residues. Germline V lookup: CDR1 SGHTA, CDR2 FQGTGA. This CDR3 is CASSRLQGEEQYF. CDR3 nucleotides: TGTGCCAGCAGCCGCCTACAGGGCGAGGAGCAGTACTTC.

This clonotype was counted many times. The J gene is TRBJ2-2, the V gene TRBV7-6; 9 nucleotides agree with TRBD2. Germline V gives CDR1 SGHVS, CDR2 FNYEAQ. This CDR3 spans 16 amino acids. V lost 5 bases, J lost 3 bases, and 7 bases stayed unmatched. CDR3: CASSALAGDYTGELFF. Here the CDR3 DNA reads TGTGCCAGCAGCGCCTTAGCGGGGGATTACACCGGGGAGCTGTTTTTT.

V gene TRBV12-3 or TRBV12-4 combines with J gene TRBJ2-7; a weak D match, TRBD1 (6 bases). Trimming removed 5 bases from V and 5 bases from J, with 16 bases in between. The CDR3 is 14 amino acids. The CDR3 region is CASSPYRALDEQYF. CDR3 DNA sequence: TGTGCCAGCAGTCCTTACAGGGCTCTGGACGAGCAGTACTTC.

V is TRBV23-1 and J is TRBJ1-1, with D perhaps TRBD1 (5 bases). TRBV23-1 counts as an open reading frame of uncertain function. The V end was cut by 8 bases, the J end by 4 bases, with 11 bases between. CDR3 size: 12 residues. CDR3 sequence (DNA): TGCGCCAGCCCGAACGGGGGCACTGAAGCTTTCTTT. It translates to CASPNGGTEAFF.

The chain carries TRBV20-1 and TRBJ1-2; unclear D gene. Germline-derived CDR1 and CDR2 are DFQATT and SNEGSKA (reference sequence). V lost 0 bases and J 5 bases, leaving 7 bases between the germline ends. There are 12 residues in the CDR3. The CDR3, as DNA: TGCAGTGCTAGAGATCCCAGTTATGGCTACACCTTC. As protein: CSARDPSYGYTF.

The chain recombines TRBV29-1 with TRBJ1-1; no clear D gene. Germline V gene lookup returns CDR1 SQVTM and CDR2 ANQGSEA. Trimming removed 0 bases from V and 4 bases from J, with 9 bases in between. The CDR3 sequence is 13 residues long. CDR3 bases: TGCAGCGTTGAAGATGGGTCGGTCACTGAAGCTTTCTTT. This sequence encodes CSVEDGSVTEAFF. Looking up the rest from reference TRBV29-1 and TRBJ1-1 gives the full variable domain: SAVISQKPSRDICQRGTSLTIQCQVDSQVTMMFWYRQQPGQSLTLIATANQGSEATYESGFVIDKFPISRPNLTFSTLTVSNMSPEDSSIYLCSVEDGSVTEAFFGQGTRLTVV.

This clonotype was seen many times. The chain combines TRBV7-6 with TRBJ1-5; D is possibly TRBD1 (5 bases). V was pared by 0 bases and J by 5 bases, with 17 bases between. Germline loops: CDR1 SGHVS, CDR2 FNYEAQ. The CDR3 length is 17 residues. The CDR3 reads CASSLAGTPGRHQPQHF. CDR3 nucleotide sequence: TGTGCCAGCAGCTTAGCAGGGACTCCCGGGCGGCATCAGCCCCAGCATTTT. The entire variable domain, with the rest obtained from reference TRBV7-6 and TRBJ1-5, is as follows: GAGVSQSPRYKVTKRGQDVALRCDPISGHVSLYWYRQALGQGPEFLTYFNYEAQQDKSGLPNDRFSAERPEGSISTLTIQRTEQRDSAMYRCASSLAGTPGRHQPQHFGDGTRLSIL.

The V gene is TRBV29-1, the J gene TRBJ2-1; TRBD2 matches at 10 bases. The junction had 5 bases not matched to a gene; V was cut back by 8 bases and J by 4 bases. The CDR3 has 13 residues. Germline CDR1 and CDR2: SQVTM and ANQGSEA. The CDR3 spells CSFPTSGYNEQFF. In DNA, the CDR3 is TGCAGCTTTCCGACTAGCGGGTACAATGAGCAGTTCTTC.